Listed below are T cell receptor beta chains from one sample, sequenced in a study of OX40 agonist ivuxolimab in advanced cancers. Libraries were prepared by immunoSEQ multiplex PCR; TCRdb keeps only in-frame clonotypes and omits some of them. The sample lists tens of thousands of clones, 88% seen once, with about 10% in the top ten. Sequenced here: CD4+ or CD8+ T cells sorted from blood, sampled in a trial of the OX40 agonist ivuxolimab. These receptors were taken from an adult with an advanced solid tumor such as melanoma, head and neck, liver or kidney cancer. Each CDR3 is given with its conserved first and last residue. The order of the fields is J gene, clone size, D gene, V gene, CDR3 DNA, CDR3 protein. The D gene is left open where the match is weak. Size tells how often a clone was seen (once, few, many) or the class of an expanded clone, and some rows leave it out.

TRBJ2-7,NA,NA,TRBV4-1,TGCGCCAGCAGCCACAGGGATGCCGAATACGAGCAGTACTTC,CASSHRDAEYEQYF
TRBJ2-7,NA,NA,TRBV7-6,TGTGCCAGCAGCTTAGAGGCAGACAGCTCCTACGAGCAGTACTTC,CASSLEADSSYEQYF
TRBJ1-1,NA,NA,TRBV5-1,TGCGCCAGCAGCACCGGACAGAGTGGAAGTGTTGAAGCTTTCTTT,CASSTGQSGSVEAFF
TRBJ2-1,NA,NA,TRBV29-1,TGCAGCGTTGAAGATCGGCGGGGTACCTACAATGAGCAGTTCTTC,CSVEDRRGTYNEQFF
TRBJ1-2,NA,NA,TRBV4-2,TGTGCCAGCAGCCAGGCAAGGGACCGTTCTGTTGGCTACACCTTC,CASSQARDRSVGYTF
TRBJ1-2,few,TRBD1,TRBV5-7,TGTGCCAGCAGCTTGACCCGGACAGGGCATATCTCGGGCTACACCTTC,CASSLTRTGHISGYTF
TRBJ1-3,NA,NA,TRBV6-9,TGTGCCAGCAGTTACGGGGGACAAGGAAACACCATATATTTT,CASSYGGQGNTIYF
TRBJ2-2,NA,NA,TRBV7-3,TGTGCCAGGGGGGACCGGGACGGCCCCACCGGGGAGCTGTTTTTT,CARGDRDGPTGELFF
TRBJ1-4,NA,NA,TRBV4-1,TGCGCCAGCAGCCTAATTGGCCGGGGTGTTGATGAAAAACTGTTTTTT,CASSLIGRGVDEKLFF
TRBJ2-5,NA,TRBD1,TRBV25-1,TGTGCCAGCTCCGGGACAGCGCAAGAGACCCAGTACTTC,CASSGTAQETQYF
TRBJ2-1,NA,TRBD2,TRBV7-9,TGTGCCAGCGGGTCGGGACTAGCGGGTTCCTACAATGAGCAGTTCTTC,CASGSGLAGSYNEQFF
TRBJ2-1,once,TRBD2,TRBV6-5,TGTGCCAGCAGCTTTAGGACTAGCCCTTACAATGAGCAGTTCTTC,CASSFRTSPYNEQFF
TRBJ1-1,once,NA,TRBV6-1,TGTGCCAGCAGTGAAGACCAGGGGTACCCGAATAGAGCTTTCTTT,CASSEDQGYPNRAFF
TRBJ2-3,NA,NA,TRBV6-1,TGTGCCAGCAGTGAAGAGGGGGGGCCGATAGATACGCAGTATTTT,CASSEEGGPIDTQYF
TRBJ1-3,NA,NA,TRBV7-8,TGTGCCAGCAGCCCCATGAGTTCTGGAAACACCATATATTTT,CASSPMSSGNTIYF
TRBJ1-2,few,NA,TRBV7-9,TGTGCCAGCAGGGACAAGGGCGGTGGCTACACCTTC,CASRDKGGGYTF
TRBJ2-2,NA,NA,TRBV19,TGTGCCAGTAGTGCCCGGAACACCGGGGAGCTGTTTTTT,CASSARNTGELFF
TRBJ2-3,NA,TRBD2,TRBV10-3,TGTGCCATGTATAGCGGGAGGGGCACAGATACGCAGTATTTT,CAMYSGRGTDTQYF
TRBJ1-2,NA,NA,TRBV29-1,TGCAGCGTTGGGGGATCCGGTCGGGACACCTATGGCTACACCTTC,CSVGGSGRDTYGYTF
TRBJ1-5,NA,NA,TRBV19,TGTGCCAGTAGTATTTCGGGGGTCAATCAGCCCCAGCATTTT,CASSISGVNQPQHF
TRBJ2-7,once,NA,TRBV9,TGTGCCAGCAGCCCGGGGGATAGGGCGGACTACGAGCAGTACTTC,CASSPGDRADYEQYF
TRBJ2-2,NA,TRBD2,TRBV19,TGTGCCAGTAGTATCCTCGGACTAGCGGGAAACACCGGGGAGCTGTTTTTT,CASSILGLAGNTGELFF
TRBJ2-7,NA,NA,TRBV4-1,TGCGCCAGCAGCCAAACGAGTCCCGCAGATCCTCCCTACGAGCAGTACTTC,CASSQTSPADPPYEQYF
TRBJ1-1,once,NA,TRBV19,TGTGCCGCACAAGGGGGGGTGGGAGTTAAAGCTTTCTTT,CAAQGGVGVKAFF
TRBJ1-2,NA,NA,TRBV6-1,TGTGCCAGCAGTGAACTCGGCCTAAACTATGGCTACACCTTC,CASSELGLNYGYTF
TRBJ2-3,NA,NA,TRBV7-9,TGTGCCAGCAGCTTAGGCCCCCACAGCACAGATACGCAGTATTTT,CASSLGPHSTDTQYF
TRBJ2-1,NA,TRBD1,TRBV15,TGTGCCACCAGCAGAACCCGGGACAGGGCCAATGAGCAGTTCTTC,CATSRTRDRANEQFF
TRBJ2-1,NA,NA,TRBV5-1,TGCGCCAGCAGCTTGCTAGGCTACAATGAGCAGTTCTTC,CASSLLGYNEQFF
TRBJ2-7,once,TRBD2,TRBV4-1,TGCGCCAGCAGCCAAATAGCGGGGTTGGCCCGGGAGCAGTACTTC,CASSQIAGLAREQYF
TRBJ1-2,NA,NA,TRBV6-5,TGTGCCAGCAGTTACGGGAGCGGGGGGGGCTACACCTTC,CASSYGSGGGYTF
TRBJ1-6,NA,TRBD1,TRBV5-6,TGTGCCAGCAGCTTGTGGACAGGAAGTAATTCACCCCTCCACTTT,CASSLWTGSNSPLHF
TRBJ1-5,NA,NA,TRBV29-1,TGCAGCCCTGGCGGGGGGGATCAGCCCCAGCATTTT,CSPGGGDQPQHF
TRBJ2-3,NA,NA,TRBV2,TGTGCCAGCATTCAGTCTCCATACACAGATACGCAGTATTTT,CASIQSPYTDTQYF
TRBJ1-2,NA,TRBD1,TRBV29-1,TGCAGCGTTGAATCGGGACAGGCCTATGGCTACACCTTC,CSVESGQAYGYTF
TRBJ2-5,few,NA,TRBV6-5,TGTGCCAGCAGTTATGGCCTCGCAGAGACCCAGTACTTC,CASSYGLAETQYF
TRBJ2-1,NA,NA,TRBV12-5,TGTGCTAGTGGTTTCCGGGGTGAGCAGTTCTTC,CASGFRGEQFF
TRBJ2-7,NA,TRBD2,TRBV18,TGTGCCAGCTCACCAAGGGCGCTAGCGGGGGCCTACGAGCAGTACTTC,CASSPRALAGAYEQYF
TRBJ2-7,few,TRBD1,TRBV5-4,TGTGCCAGCAGCCGCAAACAGGGGGAACGGGGAGAGCAGTACTTC,CASSRKQGERGEQYF
TRBJ1-1,few,NA,TRBV1,TGCACCAGCAGCCAGACCACCGGGAACGGCACTGAAGCTTTCTTT,CTSSQTTGNGTEAFF
TRBJ2-7,NA,TRBD1,TRBV7-8,TGTGCCAGCAGCCCTAGACAGGGGAAGGAGCAGTACTTC,CASSPRQGKEQYF
TRBJ1-5,NA,NA,TRBV7-8,TGTGCCAGCAGCCCATTGGGGGGGGCTTGGGAGGGCAATCAGCCCCAGCATTTT,CASSPLGGAWEGNQPQHF
TRBJ2-1,few,TRBD2,TRBV10-1,TGCGCCAGCACCCCGGGACTAGCGGCTAACAATGAGCAGTTCTTC,CASTPGLAANNEQFF
TRBJ2-3,NA,NA,TRBV5-6,TGTGCCAGCAGCTTGGAGGTAGCAGTAGCGGGCACAGATACGCAGTATTTT,CASSLEVAVAGTDTQYF
TRBJ1-3,NA,NA,TRBV28,TGTGCCAGCAGCCCTCGCCTCTCTGGAAACACCATATATTTT,CASSPRLSGNTIYF
TRBJ2-7,NA,NA,TRBV7-9,TGTGCCAGCAGCGCCCCTCCCCCGGACAGATTTTACGAGCAGTACTTC,CASSAPPPDRFYEQYF
TRBJ2-7,NA,TRBD1,TRBV7-9,TGTGCCAGCAGCTTAGCAGGACAGGCTTACGAGCAGTACTTC,CASSLAGQAYEQYF
TRBJ1-3,NA,NA,TRBV2,TGTGCCAGCAGCGGTTGGACCTCTGGAAACACCATATATTTT,CASSGWTSGNTIYF
TRBJ1-3,NA,TRBD1,TRBV7-9,TGTGCCAGCACCACAGAACGACAGGGCGTGGTCCACACCATATATTTT,CASTTERQGVVHTIYF
TRBJ2-7,once,NA,TRBV4-2,TGTGCCAGCAGCCAAGTCGCATCCGAGCAGTACTTC,CASSQVASEQYF
TRBJ2-7,NA,NA,TRBV10-2,TGCGCCAGCAGTGTGGGGGTATACGAGCAGTACTTC,CASSVGVYEQYF
TRBJ2-5,NA,TRBD2,TRBV30,TGTGCCGGAACCGGACTAGCCACGAATAAAGTACAAGAGACCCAGTACTTC,CAGTGLATNKVQETQYF
TRBJ2-5,NA,NA,TRBV7-2,TGTGCCAGCAGCTCACTCGGGACCCAGTACTTC,CASSSLGTQYF
TRBJ2-7,NA,NA,TRBV2,TGTGCCAGCAGTGAGGCAAAGGGCTCAACCTACGAGCAGTACTTC,CASSEAKGSTYEQYF
TRBJ2-7,NA,TRBD1,TRBV5-1,TGCGCCAGCAGCTGGACAGGGCCTAGCAGCTACGAGCAGTACTTC,CASSWTGPSSYEQYF
TRBJ2-2,few,TRBD2,TRBV6-4,TGTGCCAGCAGTGATACCGCGGGGGCCGGGGAGCTGTTTTTT,CASSDTAGAGELFF
TRBJ1-5,NA,NA,TRBV19,TGTGCCAGTAGTATTTCGTTATCCAATCAGCCCCAGCATTTT,CASSISLSNQPQHF
TRBJ2-3,NA,NA,TRBV27,TGTGCCAGCAGTTTATACTTTGGGGCAGATACGCAGTATTTT,CASSLYFGADTQYF
TRBJ2-5,few,TRBD2,TRBV6-5,TGTGCCAGCAGTTCCAAGCGGGAGGTGTACCAAGAGACCCAGTACTTC,CASSSKREVYQETQYF
TRBJ2-1,once,TRBD2,TRBV15,TGTGCCACCCGGGGGGACAATGAGCAGTTCTTC,CATRGDNEQFF
TRBJ1-1,few,NA,TRBV6-1,TGTGCCAGCAGTGAAGGGTTGGGTGGGACTGAAGCTTTCTTT,CASSEGLGGTEAFF